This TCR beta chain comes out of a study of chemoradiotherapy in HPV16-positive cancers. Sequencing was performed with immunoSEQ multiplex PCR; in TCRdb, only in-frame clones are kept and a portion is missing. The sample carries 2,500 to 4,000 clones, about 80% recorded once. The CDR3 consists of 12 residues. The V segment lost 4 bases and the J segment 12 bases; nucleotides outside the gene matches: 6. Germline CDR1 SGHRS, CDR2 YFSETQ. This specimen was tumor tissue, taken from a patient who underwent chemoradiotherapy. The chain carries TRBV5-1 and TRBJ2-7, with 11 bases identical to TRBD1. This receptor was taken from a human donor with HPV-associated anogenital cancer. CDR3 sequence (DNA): TGCGCCAGCAGCACAGGACAGGGGGCCACGTACTTC. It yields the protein CASSTGQGATYF.